Listed below are T cell receptor beta chains from one sample, sequenced in a study of cytomegalovirus exposure and HLA in healthy donors. The repertoire was sequenced with immunoSEQ multiplex PCR; TCRdb's copy has only in-frame clones and lacks some. The sample records 160,000 or so clones, roughly four fifths being singletons. Sequencing was done on a sample of PBMCs. These TCRs come from a woman aged 45-60 years in good health and CMV-seronegative. Both conserved end residues are trimmed from each CDR3. Each record gives: J gene, V gene, CDR3 protein.

>TRBJ1-2|TRBV2
ASREQDYGYT
>TRBJ2-1|TRBV11-1
ASSPRQGTVALSEQF
>TRBJ2-7|TRBV2
ARKDKAYEQY
>TRBJ1-3|TRBV5-1
ASSLVGQGTGNTIY
>TRBJ2-1|TRBV5-6
ASSFREASYNEQF
>TRBJ2-7|TRBV21-1
ASSNYLGLEQY
>TRBJ2-2|TRBV4-1
ASSHPPPQGASTGELF
>TRBJ1-2|TRBV13
ASRRTGGTNYGYT
>TRBJ2-2|TRBV11-2
ASSRHLRDSQNTGELF
>TRBJ2-3|TRBV9
ASSVTGADTQY
>TRBJ2-3|TRBV5-1
ASSGLPKNTDTQY
>TRBJ1-1|TRBV30
AWSVRGTEAF
>TRBJ2-3|TRBV27
ASRTTLHYRASFTDTQY
>TRBJ2-2|TRBV15
ATSRGPGTPNTGELF
>TRBJ1-6|TRBV11-2
ASSLGWGADNSPLH
>TRBJ2-5|TRBV10-3
AIRRAGEGETQY
>TRBJ2-5|TRBV5-1
ASSYGGDAQETQY